These 27 T cell receptor beta chains were all obtained from the same sample, sequenced in a study of blood T cell repertoires in COVID-19. Only in-frame clones appear in the TCRdb table, and some are missing; sequencing was by immunoSEQ multiplex PCR. The data show about 100,000 clones, with almost 90% seen just once and around 5% held by the top ten. Sequenced input: peripheral blood. The receptors come from a human donor in a cohort sampled during active COVID-19.

The chain is built from TRBV11-1 and TRBJ2-2; 10 bases agree with TRBD2. The V and J ends lost 4 bases and 1 base, in that order; junction bases with no gene match: 3. CDR3 length: 16 amino acids. CDR1 and CDR2 from the germline V gene are SGHAT and FQDESV (reference sequence). The CDR3 sequence: CASSSLAGGNTGELFF. The CDR3 DNA sequence: TGTGCCAGCAGCTCCTTAGCGGGAGGGAACACCGGGGAGCTGTTTTTT.

The rearrangement links TRBV7-9 to TRBJ2-1; TRBD2 agrees at 12 bases. V lost 3 bases and J lost 6; bases outside the gene matches: 12. Germline V gene lookup returns CDR1 SEHNR and CDR2 FQNEAQ (reference sequence). This CDR3 is built from 18 residues. CDR3 loop: CASSFIPLTSGGSNEQFF. In nucleotides, the CDR3 is TGTGCCAGCAGCTTTATACCACTGACTAGCGGGGGATCCAATGAGCAGTTCTTC.

The chain has TRBV18 and TRBJ2-7; weak D call: TRBD1 (5 bases). Deletions cut 4 bases from V and 4 bases from J, with 14 bases between. Germline CDR1 KGHSH, CDR2 LQKENI. The CDR3 covers 14 residues. CDR3 amino acids: CASSLTTGAYEQYF. CDR3 in DNA: TGTGCCAGCTCACTAACCACAGGTGCTTACGAGCAGTACTTC.

This clone was picked up one time. The chain carries TRBV5-6 and TRBJ1-2, with 8 bases identical to TRBD1. V lost 2 bases and J lost 6; bases outside the gene matches: 9. CDR1 SGHDT and CDR2 YYEEEE come from the germline V gene. CDR3 size: 15 residues. The DNA for the CDR3 is TGTGCCAGCAGCTTTAGGCTTGGACAGGGAAATGGCTACACCTTC. Translating gives CASSFRLGQGNGYTF.

This chain connects TRBV29-1 to TRBJ2-7; 8 bases agree with TRBD1. Germline values: CDR1 SQVTM, CDR2 ANQGSEA. After removal of 5 bases from V and 2 bases from J, the junction contained 5 bases not matched to a gene. The CDR3 runs to 13 residues. In DNA form, the CDR3 reads TGCAGCGTTCGGGGGACAGGAGCCTACGAGCAGTACTTC. Its protein is CSVRGTGAYEQYF.

This sequence joins TRBV28 and TRBJ1-1; 10 bases are a match to TRBD1. Germline CDR1 and CDR2: MDHEN and SYDVKM. The junction had 25 bases not matched to a gene; V was cut back by 6 bases and J by 0 bases. CDR3 length: 22 amino acids. CDR3 protein: CASRLGQGFLSILTSMNTEAFF. For the CDR3, the DNA is TGTGCCAGCAGACTGGGACAGGGGTTTCTCTCTATACTAACTTCCATGAACACTGAAGCTTTCTTT.

The chain links TRBV5-1 to TRBJ2-7; 7 positions agree with TRBD2. Germline V lookup: CDR1 SGHRS, CDR2 YFSETQ. The CDR3 has 17 amino acids. With 3 bases clipped from V and 2 bases from J, the junction kept 14 bases outside the gene matches. In DNA form, the CDR3 reads TGCGCCAGCAGCTCCCGGCCAACCGGGACTACCACCTACGAGCAGTACTTC. Encoded protein: CASSSRPTGTTTYEQYF.

Turning to this clone: The same CDR3 is also encoded by other DNA sequences in this sample. V usage is TRBV19 and J usage is TRBJ2-7; 7 positions match TRBD2. There are 13 residues in the CDR3. J gave up 3 bases and V 4 bases, and 3 bases lay outside the gene matches. Germline V gene sequence: CDR1 LNHDA, CDR2 SQIVND (reference sequence). The CDR3 loop is CASSRGGSYEQYF. In DNA form, the CDR3 reads TGTGCCAGTAGTAGGGGCGGGAGCTACGAGCAGTACTTC.

The genes are TRBV14 and TRBJ1-2; D uncertain. Germline V gives CDR1 SGHDN, CDR2 FVKESK. CDR3 length: 14 residues. V was trimmed by 3 bases and J by 8 bases, leaving 16 bases between them. CDR3: CASSQGRNIGGYTF. The CDR3 nucleotides read TGTGCCAGCAGCCAGGGCCGGAATATTGGAGGCTACACCTTC.

V gene TRBV21-1 combines with J gene TRBJ2-1; the table's TRBD2 call for D was not verified on the DNA. TRBV21-1 is a listed pseudogene. This CDR3 comprises 14 residues. The CDR3 DNA is TGTGCCAGCCCTGGACTAGCGCCGTACAATGAGCAGTTCTTC. This encodes CASPGLAPYNEQFF.

The chain couples TRBV7-3 to TRBJ2-5, with 7 bases fitting TRBD1. This CDR3 is 13 amino acids long. V trimming: 8 bases; J trimming: 5 bases; junction bases outside the gene matches: 8. The germline V gene has CDR1 SGHTA and CDR2 FQGTGA. CDR3 bases: TGTGCCAGCGGTCAGGGGGTCAGGGAGACCCAGTACTTC. Protein: CASGQGVRETQYF.

This clone was observed a few times. The chain carries TRBV4-3 and TRBJ1-6; D gene unclear. Germline lookup yields CDR1 LGHNA and CDR2 YSLEER. V was trimmed by 0 bases and J by 7 bases, leaving 16 bases between them. This CDR3 is built from 17 residues. The CDR3 region is CASSQESLPKENSPLHF. CDR3 bases: TGCGCCAGCAGCCAAGAATCACTTCCAAAAGAAAATTCACCCCTCCACTTT.

This chain joins TRBV7-2 and TRBJ1-5, with 7 nucleotides matching TRBD1. Losses at the gene ends were 3 bases for V and 0 bases for J; bases not matched to a gene: 5. The CDR3 spans 16 residues. Germline V CDR1 and CDR2: SGHTA, FQGNSA. The CDR3 region is CASSFQGGNSNQPQHF. DNA of the CDR3: TGTGCCAGCAGCTTCCAGGGGGGAAATAGCAATCAGCCCCAGCATTTT.

The chain joins TRBV7-2 to TRBJ2-7, with D unresolved. The germline gives CDR1 SGHTA, CDR2 FQGNSA. This CDR3 spans 11 amino acids. V lost 4 bases and J lost 6, with 7 bases in between. The CDR3 nucleotides are TGTGCCAGCAGCTCCCTTAGCGAGCAGTACTTC. Translation gives CASSSLSEQYF.

The chain recombines TRBV6-5 with TRBJ1-2; possibly TRBD1 for D (6 bases). Germline assignment: CDR1 MNHEY and CDR2 SVGAGI. Trimming shortened V by 0 bases and J by 6 bases, and 14 bases separated the two germline ends. The CDR3 is 15 amino acids. The DNA of the CDR3 is TGTGCCAGCAGTTACTCGTGGCAGGGGAAGGATGGCTACACCTTC. Amino acids: CASSYSWQGKDGYTF.

This clone was seen only a few times. The CDR3 loop is CASRGGGSSYEQYF. DNA of the CDR3: TGTGCCAGCAGGGGTGGGGGGAGCTCCTACGAGCAGTACTTC. The V and J genes are TRBV7-2 and TRBJ2-7; possibly TRBD2 for D (6 bases). CDR1 SGHTA and CDR2 FQGNSA come from the germline V gene. This CDR3 has 14 residues. Trimming shortened V by 6 bases and J by 0 bases, and 12 bases separated the two germline ends.

The CDR3 region is CASSYSLVAVSEQYF. The DNA for the CDR3 is TGTGCCAGCAGTTACTCCCTAGTCGCGGTTTCGGAGCAGTACTTC. The chain has TRBV6-5 and TRBJ2-7; D remains unclear. CDR1 MNHEY and CDR2 SVGAGI come from the germline V gene. V shed 0 bases and J shed 7 bases, with 16 bases lying between them. There are 15 residues in the CDR3.

This chain joins TRBV28 and TRBJ1-2, with 7 bases fitting TRBD1. CDR3 length: 17 amino acids. Trimming took 6 bases from V and 4 from J; bases not matched to a gene: 17. Germline V gene lookup returns CDR1 MDHEN and CDR2 SYDVKM. The CDR3 here is CASRPPRDSSLPYGYTF. The CDR3 nucleotides are TGTGCCAGCAGGCCCCCCCGGGACAGCAGCCTCCCCTATGGCTACACCTTC.

The table lists this clone with a count of one. This chain uses TRBV5-1 with TRBJ1-6; weak D call: TRBD1 (5 bases). From germline, CDR1 is SGHRS and CDR2 YFSETQ. CDR3 length: 15 residues. V gave up 0 bases and J gave up 6 bases, with 10 bases separating them. CDR3 in DNA: TGCGCCAGCAGCTTGGAGGACAACCGTAATTCACCCCTCCACTTT. This codes for CASSLEDNRNSPLHF.

The chain recombines TRBV18 with TRBJ1-2; D ambiguous. The germline V and J ends were trimmed by 3 bases and 4 bases, with 12 bases remaining between them. Germline CDR1 is KGHSH and CDR2 is LQKENI. This CDR3 contains 14 residues. CDR3 bases: TGTGCCAGCTCACCCGCGGGGAGGGTCTATGGCTACACCTTC. This gives the protein CASSPAGRVYGYTF. The full variable domain, completed using reference TRBV18 and TRBJ1-2, is NAGVMQNPRHLVRRRGQEARLRCSPMKGHSHVYWYRQLPEEGLKFMVYLQKENIIDESGMPKERFSAEFPKEGPSILRIQQVVRGDSAAYFCASSPAGRVYGYTFGSGTRLTVV.

The chain combines TRBV6-6 with TRBJ1-3, with TRBD1 as a possible D gene (6 bases). The CDR3 totals 13 residues. V was clipped by 6 bases and J by 9 bases, with 15 bases between them. Germline lookup yields CDR1 MNHNY and CDR2 SVGAGI (reference sequence). The CDR3 DNA reads as TGTGCCAGCAGACAGGGAGCAGACGGCACCATATATTTT. This translates into CASRQGADGTIYF.

The rearrangement joins TRBV6-1 to TRBJ1-3, with 8 bases that match TRBD1. CDR3 length: 17 amino acids. The J segment lost 4 bases and the V segment lost 4 bases, leaving 12 bases of the junction unmatched. In germline, CDR1 is MNHNS, CDR2 SASEGT. The CDR3 is CASSGGVADRAGNTIYF. The CDR3 DNA sequence: TGTGCCAGCAGTGGGGGTGTAGCGGACAGGGCCGGAAACACCATATATTTT.

The sample holds one count of this clone. This chain links TRBV2 with TRBJ2-2, with 12 bases lining up with TRBD2. The CDR3 runs to 13 residues. In germline, CDR1 is SNHLY, CDR2 FYNNEI. Trimming removed 7 bases from V and 9 bases from J; junction bases left unmatched: 3. The DNA for the CDR3 is TGTGCCAGCACTAGCGGGAGGGCGAGGGAGCTGTTTTTT. It yields the protein CASTSGRARELFF.

The CDR3 spells CAISGSIGNEQFF. DNA for the CDR3: TGTGCCATCAGTGGCTCGATCGGCAATGAGCAGTTCTTC. This chain uses TRBV10-3 with TRBJ2-1; no clear D gene. In germline, CDR1 is ENHRY, CDR2 SYGVKD. This CDR3 spans 13 amino acids. Trimming removed 4 bases from V and 6 bases from J, with 10 bases in between.

Only one count was recorded for this clone. The chain has TRBV5-1 and TRBJ1-6, with 11 bases that match TRBD1. The CDR3 runs 17 residues. V dropped 2 bases and J dropped 4; count of bases not matched to a gene: 5. Germline V lookup: CDR1 SGHRS, CDR2 YFSETQ. CDR3 in DNA: TGCGCCAGCAGCTTTTCCGGGACAGGGGGGTATAATTCACCCCTCCACTTT. Amino acids: CASSFSGTGGYNSPLHF.

The CDR3 coding sequence is TGTGCCAGTACGTCAGCCTCACTAGTCGCGATACCCAATGAGCAGTTCTTC. Protein sequence: CASTSASLVAIPNEQFF. The V and J genes are TRBV19 and TRBJ2-1, with D perhaps matching TRBD2 (5 bases). V lost 7 bases to trimming and J lost 6 bases, with 25 bases between them. Germline loops: CDR1 LNHDA, CDR2 SQIVND (reference sequence). The CDR3 has 17 amino acids.

The chain links TRBV20-1 to TRBJ2-1; TRBD2 is a possible D gene (5 bases). V gave up 7 bases and J gave up 13 bases, with 8 bases separating them. Per germline, CDR1 DFQATT and CDR2 SNEGSKA (reference sequence). This CDR3 spans 8 amino acids. The CDR3 here is CSVGSQFF. CDR3 coding DNA: TGCAGTGTGGGGAGCCAGTTCTTC.